The sequence of this T cell receptor beta chain was determined in a study of Ad26.COV2.S vaccination and SARS-CoV-2 variants (TCRdb year 2021). For context, the study as a whole: Donors in the vaccine arm were drawn from COV1001, a multicentre, randomized, double-blind, placebo-controlled phase I-IIa trial testing Ad26.COV2.S in healthy adults. Dosing of Ad26.COV2.S was intramuscular, at either 5x10^10 or 1x10^11 viral particles, delivered as one shot or as two shots spaced 56 days apart. TCRbeta repertoire sequencing served as the tool for gauging how specific and how broad the SARS-CoV-2-reactive T cell receptors were following Ad26.COV2.S vaccination. The TCR-sequenced set comprised about 32 samples: some 20 Ad26.COV2.S vaccine recipients, 5 placebo recipients and 8 SARS-CoV-2 convalescent individuals. Participants in the trial were split at random into five groups of five each, receiving low-dose or high-dose Ad26.COV2.S once or twice, or else placebo on both occasions. Investigators did not know the trial group allocation while performing experiments and assessing outcomes. Points the paper makes about the study in general: After vaccination, spike-specific CD8+ and CD4+ T cell responses were reported to show substantial breadth. Vaccine and placebo recipients had similar non-spike TCR breadth, a finding consistent with the vaccine containing only spike. The authors noted that the TCR breadth and depth analyses may have underestimated total T cell responses. Ad26.COV2.S recipients had higher spike-specific TCR breadth than placebo recipients (P = 0.0014). Comparing responses between vaccine doses or regimens was not something the study was powered to do.

As for this clone: Its antigen is currently not known. Per-base quality was not reported, and no clone a single base away is much larger than it.

In the paper's terms, the treatment or condition label means: some 19 received Ad26.COV2.S at low or high dose, single or two shots; 5 received placebo; per-sample allocation not given. For vaccine and placebo recipients, repertoires were sequenced using samples collected on day 63 after the first injection. In Cohort 1b, around 23 adults aged 18-55 years were enrolled at a single site in Boston, USA, between 29 July and 7 August 2020. Ad26.COV2.S was a replication-incompetent adenovirus type 26 vector expressing a prefusion-stabilized SARS-CoV-2 spike protein from the original Wuhan strain. CDR1 and CDR2 are drawn from the germline V gene: MNHEY, SVGEGT. From cysteine to phenylalanine, the CDR3 is 18 amino acids long. The read is trimmed to its CDR3 DNA, 54 bases read in frame from base 1. The germline ends are 23 bases apart after V is trimmed by 5 bases and J by 4 bases. The immunoSEQ Assay was the method used to sequence TCRbeta CDR3 regions. After extraction, genomic DNA underwent amplification by bias-controlled multiplex PCR, followed by high-throughput sequencing. The authors' pipeline ran thus. To quantify the absolute abundance of every unique TCRbeta CDR3 region, sequences were collapsed and filtered. Usable DNA was measured by amplifying reference genes present in all nucleated cells, and TCRbeta template counts were normalized to that usable DNA to estimate T cell fraction. Repertoire TCRs were annotated as SARS-CoV-2-specific by exact matching of V gene, CDR3 amino acid sequence and J gene to a known reactive TCR set. MIRA supplied the reference SARS-CoV-2 TCR set, which was filtered for enrichment in COVID-19-positive ImmuneCODE repertoires so that public or cross-reactive TCRs were removed. Using the MIRA antigens, annotated TCRs were further analysed by specific ORF or by position within an ORF. Breadth was defined as annotated unique rearrangements over total unique productive rearrangements; depth was the summed frequency of those rearrangements. Group comparisons of TCR breadth used two-sided Wilcoxon rank-sum tests. As stored in TCRdb, this immuneACCESS dataset retains in-frame rearrangements with V and J assigned. A fraction of the clones does not appear; measured against another copy, unresolved V genes explain less than half of the discrepancy, and the remainder lacks a known reason. V and J calls and clone size come straight from that table; D and trimming were deduced from the DNA. The sample table contains about 480,000 clones; only one count was recorded for about 83% of them. The ten largest clones add up to 9.5% to 15% of the sample.

This specimen consisted of peripheral blood, obtained in a trial of Ad26.COV2.S vaccine versus placebo. The clonotype comes from a person between 18 and 59 years old who received the Ad26.COV2.S COVID-19 vaccine or a placebo. Here the chain combines TRBV6-2 or TRBV6-3 and TRBJ2-2, and TRBD1 may be the D gene, going by 7 matching bases. The bases are TGTGCCAGCAGTGCTCCCCAGGGGGGAGGTCCCCTCACCGGGGAGCTGTTTTTT. Protein translation: CASSAPQGGGPLTGELFF.